This T cell receptor beta chain stems from a study of OX40 agonist ivuxolimab in advanced cancers. Study at large: Ivuxolimab, which is an agonistic anti-OX40 (CD134) antibody, was administered to the patients.

The germline V gene encodes CDR1 SNHLY and CDR2 FYNNEI. This CDR3 is built from 14 residues. The V and J ends lost 8 bases and 0 bases, in that order; junction bases with no gene match: 5. Prior autoimmune disease or systemic immunosuppression barred patients. The data were produced by immunoSEQ multiplex PCR, yet TCRdb's version contains in-frame clones alone and is incomplete. The sample records 45,000 to 55,000 clones, 84% being singletons. Study conclusions and caveats: Clonal expansion from baseline to week 6 occurred in both CD4+ and CD8+ T cells. Nonresponders, in some cases, also had low normalized T-cell clonal expansion.

This clone was observed a handful of times. The target antigen is unknown. The source is an adult with an advanced solid tumor such as melanoma, head and neck, liver or kidney cancer. This chain connects TRBV2 to TRBJ2-3; 7 bases are shared with TRBD1. This specimen was CD4+ or CD8+ T cells sorted from blood, taken in a trial of the OX40 agonist ivuxolimab. The CDR3 coding sequence is TGTGCCAGCGGTCGGGACAGAAGCACAGATACGCAGTATTTT. Translation gives CASGRDRSTDTQYF.